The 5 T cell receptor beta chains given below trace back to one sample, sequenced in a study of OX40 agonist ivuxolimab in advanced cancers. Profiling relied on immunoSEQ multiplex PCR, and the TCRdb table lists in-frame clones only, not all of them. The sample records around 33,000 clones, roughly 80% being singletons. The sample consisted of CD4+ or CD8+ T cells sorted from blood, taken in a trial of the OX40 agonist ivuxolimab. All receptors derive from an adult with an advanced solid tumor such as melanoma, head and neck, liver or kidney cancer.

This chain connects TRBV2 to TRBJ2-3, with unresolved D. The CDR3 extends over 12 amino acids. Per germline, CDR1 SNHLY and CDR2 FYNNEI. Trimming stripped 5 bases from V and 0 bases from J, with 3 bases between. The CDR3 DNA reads TGTGCCAGCAGTCAGAGCACAGATACGCAGTATTTT. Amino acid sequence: CASSQSTDTQYF. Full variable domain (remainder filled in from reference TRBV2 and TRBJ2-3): EPEVTQTPSHQVTQMGQEVILRCVPISNHLYFYWYRQILGQKVEFLVSFYNNEISEKSEIFDDQFSVERPDGSNFTLKIRSTKLEDSAMYFCASSQSTDTQYFGPGTRLTVL.

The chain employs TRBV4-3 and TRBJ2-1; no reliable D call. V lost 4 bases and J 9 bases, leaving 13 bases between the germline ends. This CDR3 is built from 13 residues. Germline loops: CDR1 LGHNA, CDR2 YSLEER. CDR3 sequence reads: CASSPIGRSEQFF. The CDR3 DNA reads TGCGCCAGCAGCCCTATCGGGCGAAGTGAGCAGTTCTTC.

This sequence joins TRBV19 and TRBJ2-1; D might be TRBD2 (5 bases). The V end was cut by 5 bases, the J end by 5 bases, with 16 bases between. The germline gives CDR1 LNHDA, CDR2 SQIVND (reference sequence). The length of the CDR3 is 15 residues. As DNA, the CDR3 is TGTGCCAGTAGTCTCCTGGAGCGGAGAGACAATGAGCAGTTCTTC. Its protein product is CASSLLERRDNEQFF.

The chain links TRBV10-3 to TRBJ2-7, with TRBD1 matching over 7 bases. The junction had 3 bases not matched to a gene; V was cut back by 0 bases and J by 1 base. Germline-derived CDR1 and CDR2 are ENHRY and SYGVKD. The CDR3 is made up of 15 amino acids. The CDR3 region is CAISESARGSYEQYF. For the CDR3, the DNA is TGTGCCATCAGTGAGTCGGCCAGGGGGTCCTACGAGCAGTACTTC.

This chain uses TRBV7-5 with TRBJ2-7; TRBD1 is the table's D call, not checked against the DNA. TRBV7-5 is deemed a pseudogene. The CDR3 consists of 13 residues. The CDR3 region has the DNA TGTGTCAGAAGATTCACAGGGAACCACGAGCAGTACTTC. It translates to CVRRFTGNHEQYF.